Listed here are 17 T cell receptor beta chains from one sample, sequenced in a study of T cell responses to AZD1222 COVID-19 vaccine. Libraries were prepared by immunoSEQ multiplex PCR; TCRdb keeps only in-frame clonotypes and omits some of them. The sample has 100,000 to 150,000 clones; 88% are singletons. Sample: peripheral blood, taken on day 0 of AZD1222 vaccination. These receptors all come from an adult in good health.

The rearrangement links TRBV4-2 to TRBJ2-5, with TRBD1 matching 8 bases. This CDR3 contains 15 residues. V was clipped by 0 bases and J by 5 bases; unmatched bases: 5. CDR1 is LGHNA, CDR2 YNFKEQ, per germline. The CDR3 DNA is TGTGCCAGCAGCCAAGATAGGACAGGGCCGGAGACCCAGTACTTC. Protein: CASSQDRTGPETQYF.

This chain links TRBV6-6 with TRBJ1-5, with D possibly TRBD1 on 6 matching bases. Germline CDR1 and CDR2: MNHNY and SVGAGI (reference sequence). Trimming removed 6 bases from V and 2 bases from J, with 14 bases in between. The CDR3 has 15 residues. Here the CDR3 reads CASSRAGGRNQPQHF. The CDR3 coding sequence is TGTGCCAGCAGCCGGGCGGGGGGGCGCAATCAGCCCCAGCATTTT.

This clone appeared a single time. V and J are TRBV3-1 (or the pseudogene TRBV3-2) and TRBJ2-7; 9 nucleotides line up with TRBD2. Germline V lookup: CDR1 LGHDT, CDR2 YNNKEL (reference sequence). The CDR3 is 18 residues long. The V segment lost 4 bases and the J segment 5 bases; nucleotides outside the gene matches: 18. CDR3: CASSRPDPSGIKSNEQYF. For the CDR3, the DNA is TGTGCCAGCAGCCGCCCCGACCCTAGCGGGATAAAGTCCAACGAGCAGTACTTC.

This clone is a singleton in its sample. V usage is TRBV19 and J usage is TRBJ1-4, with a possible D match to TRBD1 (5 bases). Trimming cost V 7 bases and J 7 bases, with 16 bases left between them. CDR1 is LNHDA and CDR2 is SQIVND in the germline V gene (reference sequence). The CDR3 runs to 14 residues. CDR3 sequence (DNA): TGTGCCAGTAACCAGGGATTACGACCTGAAAAACTGTTTTTT. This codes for CASNQGLRPEKLFF.

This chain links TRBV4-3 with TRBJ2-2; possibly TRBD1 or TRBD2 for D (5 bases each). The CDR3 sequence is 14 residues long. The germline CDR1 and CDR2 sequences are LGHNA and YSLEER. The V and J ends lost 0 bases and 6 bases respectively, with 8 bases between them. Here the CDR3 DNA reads TGCGCCAGCAGCCAAGATGGGACGCCCGGGGAGCTGTTTTTT. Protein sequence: CASSQDGTPGELFF.

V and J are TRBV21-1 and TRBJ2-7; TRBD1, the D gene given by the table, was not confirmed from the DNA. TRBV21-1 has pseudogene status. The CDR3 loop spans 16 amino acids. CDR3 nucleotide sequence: TGTGCCAGCAGCAAAGGGACGCGAGACAGAACCTACGAGCAGTACTTC. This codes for CASSKGTRDRTYEQYF.

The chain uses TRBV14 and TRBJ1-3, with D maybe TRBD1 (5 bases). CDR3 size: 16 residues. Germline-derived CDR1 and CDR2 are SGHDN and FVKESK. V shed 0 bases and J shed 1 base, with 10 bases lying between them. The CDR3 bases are TGTGCCAGCAGCCAAGATTCGGAGGGGTCTGGAAACACCATATATTTT. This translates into CASSQDSEGSGNTIYF. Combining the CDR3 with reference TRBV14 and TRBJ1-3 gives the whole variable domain EAGVTQFPSHSVIEKGQTVTLRCDPISGHDNLYWYRRVMGKEIKFLLHFVKESKQDESGMPNNRFLAERTGGTYSTLKVQPAELEDSGVYFCASSQDSEGSGNTIYFGEGSWLTVV.

The DNA of the CDR3 is TGTGCCAGCAGCCCACCCGCGGGGACAAACCTTAACTATGGCTACACCTTC. Translated, it gives CASSPPAGTNLNYGYTF. The rearrangement links TRBV9 to TRBJ1-2, with D maybe TRBD1 (6 bases). V lost 4 bases and J lost 1, with 20 bases in between. This CDR3 comprises 17 residues. Germline V gene data show CDR1 as SGDLS and CDR2 as YYNGEE.

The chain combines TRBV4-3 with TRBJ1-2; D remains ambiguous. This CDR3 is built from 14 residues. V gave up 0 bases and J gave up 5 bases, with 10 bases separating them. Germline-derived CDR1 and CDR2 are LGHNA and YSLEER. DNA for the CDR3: TGCGCCAGCAGCCAAGAGTCCCGACTGTATGGCTACACCTTC. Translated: CASSQESRLYGYTF.

Here the CDR3 reads CASRAGSGPHYEQYF. The DNA of the CDR3 is TGCGCCAGCAGGGCCGGGAGCGGGCCCCACTACGAGCAGTACTTC. The chain employs TRBV5-1 and TRBJ2-7, with D perhaps matching TRBD2 (6 bases). Trimming shortened V by 5 bases and J by 3 bases, and 18 bases separated the two germline ends. Per germline, CDR1 SGHRS and CDR2 YFSETQ. This CDR3 is 15 amino acids long.

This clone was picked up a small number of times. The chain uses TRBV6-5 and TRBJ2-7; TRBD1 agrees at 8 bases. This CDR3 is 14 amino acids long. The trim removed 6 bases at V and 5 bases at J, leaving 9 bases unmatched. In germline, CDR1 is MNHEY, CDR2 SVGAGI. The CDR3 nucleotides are TGTGCCAGCAGCAGGACAGGGCTACGAGACGAGCAGTACTTC. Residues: CASSRTGLRDEQYF.

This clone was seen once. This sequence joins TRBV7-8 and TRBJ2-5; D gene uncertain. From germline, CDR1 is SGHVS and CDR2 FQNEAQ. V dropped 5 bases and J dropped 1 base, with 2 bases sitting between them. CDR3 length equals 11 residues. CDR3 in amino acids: CASSAQETQYF. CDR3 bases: TGTGCCAGCAGCGCCCAAGAGACCCAGTACTTC.

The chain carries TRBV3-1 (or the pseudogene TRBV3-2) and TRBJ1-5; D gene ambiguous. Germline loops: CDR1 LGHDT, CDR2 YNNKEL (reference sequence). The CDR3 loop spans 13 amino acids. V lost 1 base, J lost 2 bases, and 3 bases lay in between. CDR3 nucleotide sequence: TGTGCCAGCAGCCAAGCCGGCAATCAGCCCCAGCATTTT. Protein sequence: CASSQAGNQPQHF.

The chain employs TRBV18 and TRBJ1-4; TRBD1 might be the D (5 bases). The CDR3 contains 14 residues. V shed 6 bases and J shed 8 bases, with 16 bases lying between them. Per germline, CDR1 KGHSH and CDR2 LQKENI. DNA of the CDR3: TGTGCCAGCTCCCCCCTCGCGAGGGGCGAAAAACTGTTTTTT. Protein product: CASSPLARGEKLFF.

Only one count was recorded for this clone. The CDR3, as DNA: TGCAGCGCCCTGGACAGGGCCGTCTCTGGAAACACCATATATTTT. Encoded protein: CSALDRAVSGNTIYF. The V and J genes are TRBV29-1 and TRBJ1-3; 8 bases fit TRBD1. Germline CDR1 reads SQVTM; CDR2 reads ANQGSEA. V gave up 7 bases and J gave up 0 bases; unmatched junction bases: 8. The CDR3 sequence is 15 residues long.

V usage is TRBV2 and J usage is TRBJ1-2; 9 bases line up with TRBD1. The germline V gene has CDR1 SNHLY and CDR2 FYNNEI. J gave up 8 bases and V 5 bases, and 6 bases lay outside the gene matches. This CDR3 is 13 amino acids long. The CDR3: CASSPGTGRGYTF. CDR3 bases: TGTGCCAGCAGTCCTGGGACAGGGAGGGGCTACACCTTC.

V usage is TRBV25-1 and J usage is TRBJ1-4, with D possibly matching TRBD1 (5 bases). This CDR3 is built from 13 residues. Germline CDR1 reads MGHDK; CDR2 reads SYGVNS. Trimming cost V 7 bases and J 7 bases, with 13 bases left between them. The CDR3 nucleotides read TGTGCCAGCAAACCAGGGAGAAGTGAAAAACTGTTTTTT. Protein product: CASKPGRSEKLFF.